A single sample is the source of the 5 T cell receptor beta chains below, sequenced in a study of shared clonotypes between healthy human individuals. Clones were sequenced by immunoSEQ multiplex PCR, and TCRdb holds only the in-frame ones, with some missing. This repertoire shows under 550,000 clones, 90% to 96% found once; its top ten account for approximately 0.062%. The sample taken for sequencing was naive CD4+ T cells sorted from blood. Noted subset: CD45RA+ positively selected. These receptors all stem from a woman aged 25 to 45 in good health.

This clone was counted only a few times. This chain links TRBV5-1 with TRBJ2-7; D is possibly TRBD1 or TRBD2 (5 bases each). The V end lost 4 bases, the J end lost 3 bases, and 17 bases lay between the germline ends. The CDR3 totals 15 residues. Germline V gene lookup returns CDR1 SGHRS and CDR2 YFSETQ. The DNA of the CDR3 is TGCGCCAGCAGCACCGGGGACCACCGAAGCTACGAGCAGTACTTC. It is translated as CASSTGDHRSYEQYF.

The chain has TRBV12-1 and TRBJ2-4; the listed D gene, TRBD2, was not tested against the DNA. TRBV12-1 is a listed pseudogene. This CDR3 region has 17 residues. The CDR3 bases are TGTGCCAGCAGCTTGTGTAAGGGGAGGATCGCCAAAAACATTCAGTACTTC. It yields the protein CASSLCKGRIAKNIQYF.

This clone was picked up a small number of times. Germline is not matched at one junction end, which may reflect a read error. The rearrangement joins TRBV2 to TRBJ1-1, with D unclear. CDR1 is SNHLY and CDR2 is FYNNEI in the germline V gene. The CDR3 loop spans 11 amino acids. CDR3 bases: TGCCCCTCACGGAATAACACTGAAGCTTTCTTT. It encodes CPSRNNTEAFF. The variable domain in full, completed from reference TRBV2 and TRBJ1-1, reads EPEVTQTPSHQVTQMGQEVILRCVPISNHLYFYWYRQILGQKVEFLVSFYNNEISEKSEIFDDQFSVERPDGSNFTLKIRSTKLEDSAMYFCPSRNNTEAFFGQGTRLTVV.

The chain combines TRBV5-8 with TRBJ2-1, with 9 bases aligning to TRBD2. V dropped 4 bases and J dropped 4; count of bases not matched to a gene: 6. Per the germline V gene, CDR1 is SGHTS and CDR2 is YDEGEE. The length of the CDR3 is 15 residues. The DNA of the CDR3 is TGTGCCAGCAGCGCGGGAGGGACTAGATACAATGAGCAGTTCTTC. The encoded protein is CASSAGGTRYNEQFF.

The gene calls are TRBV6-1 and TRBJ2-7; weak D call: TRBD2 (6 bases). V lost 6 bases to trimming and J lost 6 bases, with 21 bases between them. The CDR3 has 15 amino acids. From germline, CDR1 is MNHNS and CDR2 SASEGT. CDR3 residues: CASRPKRLREIEQYF. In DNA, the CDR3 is TGTGCCAGCAGGCCAAAAAGGTTGCGGGAAATCGAGCAGTACTTC.